This T cell receptor beta chain comes out of a study of shared clonotypes between healthy human individuals. Study outcomes and limitations: Clonotypes that were shared across four donors made up around 5% of naive CD4 clonotypes. Generation probabilities of non-shared clonotypes were lower (relative to those shared by all four donors).

CD8 cells regarded as naive lacked CD45RO, were positively chosen for CCR7, and omitted terminally differentiated effector memory CD45RA+ cells. Within Nashville, Tennessee resided all donors, each a Caucasian adult. This clone is a singleton in its sample. As yet, its antigen is unknown. V shed 8 bases, J shed 5 bases, and the junction held 10 bases outside the gene matches. The CDR3 length is 14 residues. Germline values: CDR1 MDHEN, CDR2 SYDVKM. In the original processing: Without quality scores, immunoSEQ junctional reads could not be filtered like full-length reads. The assay was immunoSEQ multiplex PCR, and TCRdb's table has in-frame clones only and misses some. The DNA was the basis for D and trimming; V, J and clone size are from that table. The table lists around 700,000 clones, about 90% of them singletons.

The TCR was taken from a man aged 25-45 years in good health. Sequencing was carried out using naive CD8+ T cells sorted from blood. The chain has TRBV28 and TRBJ1-1; 8 bases map to TRBD1. The CDR3 here is CASCFSGGWTEAFF. In nucleotides, the CDR3 is TGTGCCAGCTGCTTTTCAGGGGGCTGGACTGAAGCTTTCTTT.